The 3 T cell receptor beta chains below come from one sample, sequenced in a study of blood T cell repertoires in COVID-19. Generated by immunoSEQ multiplex PCR, the TCRdb table keeps only in-frame clones and is missing some. Among about 110,000 clones listed, 84% were seen once. The sequencing sample was made of peripheral blood. The receptors derive from a woman aged 60-75 years with acute or convalescent COVID-19.

This sequence joins TRBV27 and TRBJ2-1; D is possibly TRBD2 (5 bases). Germline CDR1 is MNHEY and CDR2 is SMNVEV (reference sequence). This CDR3 comprises 16 residues. V gave up 0 bases and J gave up 2 bases, with 11 bases separating them. The DNA for the CDR3 is TGTGCCAGCAGTTTATCGGGCGGACTTACCTACAATGAGCAGTTCTTC. It is translated as CASSLSGGLTYNEQFF.

V gene TRBV7-9 combines with J gene TRBJ1-2, with 7 bases aligning to TRBD1. CDR3 length: 16 residues. The V and J ends lost 5 bases and 2 bases, in that order; junction bases with no gene match: 11. Looked up from germline, CDR1 is SEHNR and CDR2 is FQNEAQ (reference sequence). This CDR3 reads CASSRVGQENNYGYTF. In nucleotides, the CDR3 is TGTGCCAGCAGCCGCGTAGGACAGGAAAACAACTATGGCTACACCTTC.

This clone was counted between two and nine times. The chain combines TRBV5-1 with TRBJ2-1; possible D gene TRBD2, 6 bases. The CDR3 contains 14 residues. CDR1 and CDR2 (germline): SGHRS, YFSETQ. V was shortened by 2 bases and J by 7 bases, with 13 bases between the two germline ends. CDR3 amino acids: CASSLPGVKNEQFF. The DNA for the CDR3 is TGCGCCAGCAGCTTACCGGGAGTTAAAAATGAGCAGTTCTTC.